This T cell receptor (beta chain) originates from a study of T-cell reconstitution after alpha-beta-depleted transplantation in children. Study outcomes and limitations: By about two months after transplant, alpha-beta T cells reportedly arose from several hundred graft clones that had expanded. Surviving recipient T cells and thymic progenitors underlay high day-60 TCRbeta diversity in some patients. After one year, T-cell counts and TCRbeta diversity mostly came from new T cells.

The germline gives CDR1 SGHRS, CDR2 YFSETQ. V lost 5 bases and J 0 bases, leaving 14 bases between the germline ends. The CDR3 runs 16 residues. This clonotype has only a few counts. The antigen is undetermined. Unique molecular identifiers featured in how the TCRbeta library was prepared. TCRdb reprocessed the PCR reads via MiXCR and lists one record per CDR3 protein. The sample has 450,000 to 700,000 distinct CDR3 sequences; around 27% are singletons. The TCR originated in a boy younger than two with Wiskott-Aldrich syndrome, due to receive a stem cell transplant. This chain links TRBV5-1 with TRBJ1-4; D may be TRBD1 (6 bases). The sequenced sample was PBMCs, obtained before TCRalphabeta/CD19-depleted stem cell transplant. As DNA, the CDR3 is TGCGCCAGCAGATATGGGACATTCTCAACTAATGAAAAACTGTTTTTT. This sequence encodes CASRYGTFSTNEKLFF.